What follows are 29 T cell receptor beta chains derived from one specimen sequenced in a study of cytomegalovirus exposure and HLA in healthy donors. The PCR used 60 Vbeta and 13 Jbeta primers. This table comes from immunoSEQ multiplex PCR, and its TCRdb copy is limited to in-frame clones, with some not included. The sample records roughly 120,000 clones, around a tenth being singletons. Sequencing was carried out using PBMCs. The receptors come from a man aged 30 to 39 in good health and CMV-seronegative.

This clone has more than one count but fewer than ten. The chain couples TRBV7-2 to TRBJ2-1, with TRBD2 matching over 13 bases. Looked up from germline, CDR1 is SGHTA and CDR2 is FQGNSA. V trimming: 7 bases; J trimming: 0 bases; junction bases outside the gene matches: 6. CDR3 length equals 17 residues. The CDR3 loop is CASTVTSGGSSYNEQFF. As DNA, the CDR3 is TGTGCCAGCACCGTGACTAGCGGGGGGAGCTCCTACAATGAGCAGTTCTTC.

This clone occurred a few times. V usage is TRBV4-3 and J usage is TRBJ1-4; 8 bases agree with TRBD1. Germline V gene lookup returns CDR1 LGHNA and CDR2 YSLEER. J lost 7 bases, V lost 4 bases, and 11 bases had no gene match. CDR3 size: 16 residues. The CDR3 DNA sequence: TGCGCCAGCAGCCGGCCTCAGGGGGCTTTTAGTGAAAAACTGTTTTTT. This gives the protein CASSRPQGAFSEKLFF.

A few counts support this clone. The gene calls are TRBV29-1 and TRBJ2-7; possible D gene TRBD1, 5 bases. The CDR3 contains 12 residues. V lost 6 bases and J lost 2, with 11 bases in between. Germline CDR1 is SQVTM and CDR2 is ANQGSEA. The CDR3 sequence is CSVSDTAYEQYF. The CDR3 DNA sequence: TGCAGCGTGTCGGACACGGCCTACGAGCAGTACTTC.

With regard to this clone: The same CDR3 arises from other DNA sequences in this sample as well. The rearrangement uses TRBV2 and TRBJ2-7; D possibly corresponds to TRBD1 (5 bases). This CDR3 is 12 amino acids long. V lost 6 bases, J lost 4 bases, and 10 bases lay in between. CDR1 is SNHLY and CDR2 is FYNNEI in the germline V gene. The CDR3 loop reads CASSSDSYEQYF. CDR3 nucleotide sequence: TGTGCCAGCAGCTCCGACAGTTACGAGCAGTACTTC.

The V call is TRBV14, the J call TRBJ2-3, with D uncertain. The CDR3 has 13 residues. Germline V CDR1 and CDR2: SGHDN, FVKESK. The V end lost 0 bases, the J end lost 9 bases, and 10 bases lay between the germline ends. The CDR3 nucleotides read TGTGCCAGCAGCCAAGATTTTAGTTTAACGCAGTATTTT. Its protein product is CASSQDFSLTQYF.

The chain joins TRBV7-2 to TRBJ2-1; 8 positions agree with TRBD1. From germline, CDR1 is SGHTA and CDR2 FQGNSA. Losses at the gene ends were 5 bases for V and 3 bases for J; bases not matched to a gene: 6. This CDR3 spans 15 amino acids. CDR3 in DNA: TGTGCCAGCAGCCGACAGGGGACCTTCTACAATGAGCAGTTCTTC. Protein: CASSRQGTFYNEQFF.

This chain joins TRBV4-3 and TRBJ2-3; 11 nucleotides match TRBD2. The CDR3 contains 15 residues. The V and J ends lost 6 bases and 7 bases, in that order; junction bases with no gene match: 9. Germline lookup yields CDR1 LGHNA and CDR2 YSLEER. The CDR3 DNA sequence: TGCGCCAGCAGACCTTTAGCGGGGGGGCCTAATACGCAGTATTTT. It translates to CASRPLAGGPNTQYF.

The genes are TRBV5-1 and TRBJ2-3; 8 nucleotides match TRBD2. CDR3 length: 14 residues. Trimming at V came to 4 bases and at J to 3 bases, leaving 4 bases not matched to a gene. In germline, CDR1 is SGHRS, CDR2 YFSETQ. The CDR3 protein is CASSLSGSTDTQYF. The CDR3 DNA sequence: TGCGCCAGCAGCCTCAGCGGGAGTACAGATACGCAGTATTTT. The full variable domain, with the rest looked up from reference TRBV5-1 and TRBJ2-3, is KAGVTQTPRYLIKTRGQQVTLSCSPISGHRSVSWYQQTPGQGLQFLFEYFSETQRNKGNFPGRFSGRQFSNSRSEMNVSTLELGDSALYLCASSLSGSTDTQYFGPGTRLTVL.

This clone was recorded many times. The V and J genes are TRBV9 and TRBJ2-2; D perhaps matches TRBD2 (6 bases). CDR1 and CDR2 (germline): SGDLS, YYNGEE. V lost 2 bases and J 8 bases, leaving 10 bases between the germline ends. The CDR3 has 13 amino acids. This CDR3 reads CASSVRRGGELFF. Here the CDR3 DNA reads TGTGCCAGCAGCGTCCGTCGGGGGGGGGAGCTGTTTTTT.

This clone was counted only a few times. This chain joins TRBV4-1 and TRBJ1-1; possible D gene TRBD1, 6 bases. Germline CDR1 reads MGHRA; CDR2 reads YSYEKL. The CDR3 is 15 residues long. V was clipped by 2 bases and J by 4 bases, with 14 bases between them. The CDR3 coding sequence is TGCGCCAGCAGCCAAACTGGGACAAAGGCCACTGAAGCTTTCTTT. Residues: CASSQTGTKATEAFF.

The rearrangement links TRBV5-1 to TRBJ1-1, with 9 bases fitting TRBD1. In germline, CDR1 is SGHRS, CDR2 YFSETQ. V was clipped by 0 bases and J by 0 bases; unmatched bases: 3. This CDR3 region has 16 residues. The CDR3 spells CASSLVRDRVNTEAFF. CDR3 in DNA: TGCGCCAGCAGCTTGGTCCGGGACAGGGTGAACACTGAAGCTTTCTTT.

The V call is TRBV10-3, the J call TRBJ2-5; the D gene is possibly TRBD1 (6 bases). The germline V gene encodes CDR1 ENHRY and CDR2 SYGVKD. Trimming left V 3 bases short and J 2 bases short, with 13 bases between. The CDR3 length is 15 residues. CDR3 bases: TGTGCCATCAGTGACCCAGGGACAAATCAAGAGACCCAGTACTTC. Its translation is CAISDPGTNQETQYF.

The chain combines TRBV6-6 with TRBJ2-7; D is possibly TRBD1 (5 bases). The CDR3 sequence is 14 residues long. V shed 1 base and J shed 5 bases, with 12 bases lying between them. From germline, CDR1 is MNHNY and CDR2 SVGAGI (reference sequence). CDR3 in amino acids: CASSYYRFSDEQYF. As DNA, the CDR3 is TGTGCCAGCAGTTACTACAGGTTTTCGGACGAGCAGTACTTC.

The table lists this clone with a few counts. The rearrangement links TRBV19 to TRBJ2-3; 12 bases line up with TRBD1. The germline V gene has CDR1 LNHDA and CDR2 SQIVND (reference sequence). V shed 7 bases and J 4 bases; nucleotides not matched to a gene: 3. The CDR3 sequence is 14 residues long. CDR3: CASTGTGGADTQYF. The CDR3 bases are TGTGCCAGTACCGGGACAGGGGGCGCAGATACGCAGTATTTT.

This clone was seen a few times. The CDR3 coding sequence is TGTGCCTGGAGTGTAGGACAGGGGGCGGGCGAGCAGTACTTC. It yields the protein CAWSVGQGAGEQYF. This chain joins TRBV30 and TRBJ2-7; TRBD1 matches at 11 bases. The CDR3 consists of 14 residues. The V gene end was trimmed by 0 bases and the J gene end by 6 bases; junction bases not matched to a gene: 4. Germline assignment: CDR1 GTSNPN and CDR2 SVGIG (reference sequence).

The V and J genes are TRBV18 and TRBJ1-6; 8 nucleotides line up with TRBD1. The CDR3 has 15 residues. J lost 10 bases, V lost 3 bases, and 8 bases had no gene match. Per the germline V gene, CDR1 is KGHSH and CDR2 is LQKENI. CDR3 nucleotide sequence: TGTGCCAGCTCACCCTTGGGACAGGAGAAATCACCCCTCCACTTT. Its protein product is CASSPLGQEKSPLHF.

The chain carries TRBV5-6 and TRBJ2-1; no clear D. Looked up from germline, CDR1 is SGHDT and CDR2 is YYEEEE. The CDR3 totals 13 residues. The V gene lost 4 bases and the J gene lost 6 bases, with 11 bases spanning the gap. CDR3 coding DNA: TGTGCCAGCAGCCGCCAGGAAGGCAATGAGCAGTTCTTC. This encodes CASSRQEGNEQFF.

In this sample, this clone turned up a few times. This rearrangement joins TRBV19 to TRBJ1-1; D perhaps matches TRBD1 (6 bases). V shed 3 bases and J shed 5 bases, with 10 bases lying between them. The CDR3 runs 13 residues. Germline V CDR1 and CDR2: LNHDA, SQIVND (reference sequence). CDR3 in amino acids: CASSIGTQTEAFF. The CDR3 DNA is TGTGCCAGTAGTATTGGGACACAAACTGAAGCTTTCTTT.

This rearrangement joins TRBV6-5 to TRBJ1-4, with D uncertain. Germline CDR1 reads MNHEY; CDR2 reads SVGAGI. The CDR3 totals 16 residues. V dropped 0 bases and J dropped 0 bases, with 8 bases sitting between them. CDR3 DNA sequence: TGTGCCAGCAGTTACTCAAGAGCCTCAACTAATGAAAAACTGTTTTTT. Its translation is CASSYSRASTNEKLFF.

J is TRBJ2-6 and V is TRBV19; 8 positions agree with TRBD2. The CDR3 totals 16 residues. Germline CDR1 and CDR2: LNHDA and SQIVND (reference sequence). J was trimmed by 4 bases and V by 11 bases; bases with no gene match: 13. Here the CDR3 DNA reads TGTGCCGGACCCCACCCGGGAGGGTCAGGGGCCAACGTCCTGACTTTC. The encoded protein is CAGPHPGGSGANVLTF.

This clone was counted between two and nine times. V and J are TRBV5-6 and TRBJ2-3, with D unresolved. This CDR3 is 13 amino acids long. Per the germline V gene, CDR1 is SGHDT and CDR2 is YYEEEE. Trimming stripped 4 bases from V and 5 bases from J, with 11 bases between. This CDR3 is CASSEVHEDTQYF. CDR3 nucleotides: TGTGCCAGCAGCGAGGTCCATGAAGATACGCAGTATTTT.

This chain links TRBV29-1 with TRBJ2-7; TRBD1 might be the D (6 bases). The CDR3 length is 13 residues. V was cut by 6 bases and J by 7 bases, with 19 bases left in between. CDR1 and CDR2 from the germline V gene are SQVTM and ANQGSEA. CDR3 sequence: CSVGQTQLGEQYF. The CDR3 DNA reads as TGCAGCGTCGGACAGACCCAATTAGGGGAGCAGTACTTC.

In its sample, this clone was seen a few times. This chain connects TRBV13 to TRBJ2-3, with TRBD2 matching over 8 bases. J lost 6 bases, V lost 4 bases, and 9 bases had no gene match. The germline gives CDR1 PRHDT, CDR2 FYEKMQ (reference sequence). The CDR3 totals 15 residues. CDR3 amino acids: CASSSGGGSLDTQYF. CDR3 sequence (DNA): TGTGCCAGCAGCTCCGGCGGGGGGAGCCTCGATACGCAGTATTTT.

This clone has only a few counts. J is TRBJ2-3 and V is TRBV4-1; 8 bases map to TRBD2. This CDR3 region has 16 residues. Trimming took 1 base from V and 3 from J; bases not matched to a gene: 6. Germline V gives CDR1 MGHRA, CDR2 YSYEKL. In nucleotides, the CDR3 is TGCGCCAGCAGCCAAGCTCTAGCGGGTGGGACAGATACGCAGTATTTT. Amino acids: CASSQALAGGTDTQYF.

The V gene is TRBV7-9, the J gene TRBJ2-5; D remains ambiguous. The CDR3 runs to 13 residues. Germline CDR1 reads SEHNR; CDR2 reads FQNEAQ (reference sequence). Trimming cost V 6 bases and J 5 bases, with 13 bases left between them. The CDR3 DNA reads as TGTGCCAGCAGAGACGGGTTATGGGAGACCCAGTACTTC. Protein: CASRDGLWETQYF.

This clone was seen more than once but under ten times. This chain connects TRBV5-1 to TRBJ1-1, with 7 bases that match TRBD1. The germline CDR1 and CDR2 sequences are SGHRS and YFSETQ. V trimming: 5 bases; J trimming: 6 bases; junction bases outside the gene matches: 10. CDR3 length: 14 amino acids. The CDR3 nucleotides are TGCGCCAGCAGGGGGTCAGGGGGGCCGGCTGAAGCTTTCTTT. Translation gives CASRGSGGPAEAFF.

The chain combines TRBV2 with TRBJ2-4; 11 nucleotides match TRBD1. The length of the CDR3 is 14 residues. V gave up 6 bases and J gave up 5 bases; unmatched junction bases: 3. In germline, CDR1 is SNHLY, CDR2 FYNNEI. CDR3 loop: CASRDRGRQNIQYF. The CDR3 DNA reads TGTGCCAGCAGGGACAGGGGGCGGCAAAACATTCAGTACTTC.

This clone was picked up a small number of times. The chain employs TRBV9 and TRBJ1-4; 10 bases are a match to TRBD1. Germline CDR1 and CDR2: SGDLS and YYNGEE. V lost 1 base to trimming and J lost 7 bases; unmatched junction nucleotides: 7. CDR3 size: 16 residues. CDR3 sequence reads: CASSVPDRGQSEKLFF. In DNA, the CDR3 is TGTGCCAGCAGCGTACCCGACAGGGGGCAGAGTGAAAAACTGTTTTTT.

A few counts support this clone. The chain couples TRBV21-1 to TRBJ1-2; the table's D gene call, TRBD1, was not cross checked with the DNA. TRBV21-1 is classified as a pseudogene. There are 14 residues in the CDR3. The CDR3: CASSKDDRGGGYTF. In DNA, the CDR3 is TGTGCCAGCAGCAAAGACGACAGGGGGGGTGGCTACACCTTC.